Sequencing of this T cell receptor (beta chain) was carried out in a study of long-term antiretroviral therapy in people with HIV. Study context: The earliest samples came from an era when ART typically awaited falling CD4 counts. Points from the study as a whole: Pre-ART clonal expansion yielded clones that dominated the repertoire at all time points. It was observed that HIV repertoires exhibited narrower CDR3 length ranges than controls.

This clone appeared once. As yet, its antigen is unknown. Sequencing relied on immunoSEQ assay v3.0, run at survey level. TCRdb keeps only in-frame clones here, not all; method: immunoSEQ multiplex PCR. The repertoire includes about 6,700 clones, around 70% of them detected once, and under 10% sits in the top ten. The receptor's source is a man younger than 30 with HIV. The sequencing here drew on unsorted PBMCs, taken 0.1 years before starting antiretroviral therapy.

The CDR3 coding sequence is TGTGCCACCAGCAGAGGTTCCACAGGGGTTACTAATGAAAAACTGTTTTTT. Amino acid sequence: CATSRGSTGVTNEKLFF. The V and J genes are TRBV15 and TRBJ1-4, with 7 bases matching TRBD1. J gave up 2 bases and V 1 base, and 7 bases lay outside the gene matches. This CDR3 contains 17 residues. Germline CDR1 LNHNV, CDR2 YYDKDF (reference sequence).